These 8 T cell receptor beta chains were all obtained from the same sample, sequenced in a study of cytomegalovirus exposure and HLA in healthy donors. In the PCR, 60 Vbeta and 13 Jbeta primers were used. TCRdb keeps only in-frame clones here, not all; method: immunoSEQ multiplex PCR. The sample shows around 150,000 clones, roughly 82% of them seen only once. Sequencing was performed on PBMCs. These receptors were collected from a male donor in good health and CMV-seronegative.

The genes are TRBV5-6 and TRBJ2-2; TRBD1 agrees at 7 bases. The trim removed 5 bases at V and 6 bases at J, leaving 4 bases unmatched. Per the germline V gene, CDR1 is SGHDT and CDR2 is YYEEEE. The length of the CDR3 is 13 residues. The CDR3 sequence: CASRNTGAGELFF. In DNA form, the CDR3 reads TGTGCCAGCAGGAATACAGGGGCCGGGGAGCTGTTTTTT.

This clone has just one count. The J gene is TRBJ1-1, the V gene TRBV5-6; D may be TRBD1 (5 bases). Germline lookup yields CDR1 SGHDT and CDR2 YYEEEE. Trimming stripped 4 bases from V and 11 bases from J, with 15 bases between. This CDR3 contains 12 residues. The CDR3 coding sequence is TGTGCCAGCAGCCTTTCTGTGGGACTCGCTTTCTTT. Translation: CASSLSVGLAFF. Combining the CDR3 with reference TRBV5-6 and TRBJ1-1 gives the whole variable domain DAGVTQSPTHLIKTRGQQVTLRCSPKSGHDTVSWYQQALGQGPQFIFQYYEEEERQRGNFPDRFSGHQFPNYSSELNVNALLLGDSALYLCASSLSVGLAFFGQGTRLTVV.

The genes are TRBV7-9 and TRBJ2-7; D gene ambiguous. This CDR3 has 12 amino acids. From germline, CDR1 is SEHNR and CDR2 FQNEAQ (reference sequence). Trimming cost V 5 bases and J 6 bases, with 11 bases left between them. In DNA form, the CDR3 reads TGTGCCAGCAGCCGTATGTCCGGCGAGCAGTACTTC. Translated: CASSRMSGEQYF.

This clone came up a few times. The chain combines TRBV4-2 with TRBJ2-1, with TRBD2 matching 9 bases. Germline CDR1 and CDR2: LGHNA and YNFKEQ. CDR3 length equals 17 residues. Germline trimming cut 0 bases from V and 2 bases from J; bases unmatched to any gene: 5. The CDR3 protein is CASSQDKGGGAYNEQFF. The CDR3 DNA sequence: TGTGCCAGCAGCCAAGATAAGGGCGGGGGGGCCTACAATGAGCAGTTCTTC.

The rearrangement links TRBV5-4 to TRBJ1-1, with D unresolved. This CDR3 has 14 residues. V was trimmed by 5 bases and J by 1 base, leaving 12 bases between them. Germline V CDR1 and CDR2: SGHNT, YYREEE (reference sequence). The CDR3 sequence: CASSLLRENTEAFF. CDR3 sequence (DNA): TGTGCCAGCAGTTTGTTGAGGGAGAACACTGAAGCTTTCTTT. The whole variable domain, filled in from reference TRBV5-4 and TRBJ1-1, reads ETGVTQSPTHLIKTRGQQVTLRCSSQSGHNTVSWYQQALGQGPQFIFQYYREEENGRGNFPPRFSGLQFPNYSSELNVNALELDDSALYLCASSLLRENTEAFFGQGTRLTVV.

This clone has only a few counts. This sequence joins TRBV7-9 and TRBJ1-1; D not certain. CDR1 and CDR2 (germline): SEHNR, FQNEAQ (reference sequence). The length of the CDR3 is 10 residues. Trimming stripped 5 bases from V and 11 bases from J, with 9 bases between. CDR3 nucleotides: TGTGCCAGCAGCATAAATGCGGCTTTCTTT. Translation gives CASSINAAFF.

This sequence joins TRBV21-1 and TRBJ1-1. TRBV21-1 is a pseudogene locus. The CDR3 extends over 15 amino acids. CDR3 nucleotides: TGTGCCAGCATTCAGTCGGCAGGGAGGGACACTGAAGCTTTCTTT. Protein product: CASIQSAGRDTEAFF.

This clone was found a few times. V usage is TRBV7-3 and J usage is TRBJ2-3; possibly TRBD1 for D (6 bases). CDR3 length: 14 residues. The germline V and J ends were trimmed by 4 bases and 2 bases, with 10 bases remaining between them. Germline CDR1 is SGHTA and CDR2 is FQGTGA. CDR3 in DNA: TGTGCCAGCAGCTCCCCAGGGGCCACAGATACGCAGTATTTT. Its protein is CASSSPGATDTQYF.